The 19 T cell receptor beta chains below come from one sample, sequenced in a study of blood T cell repertoires in COVID-19. Sequencing was performed with immunoSEQ multiplex PCR; in TCRdb, only in-frame clones are kept and a portion is missing. The sample consists of 430,000 or so clones, 88% of them appearing once. Sequencing input: PBMCs or T cells enriched from blood (not recorded which). These receptor sequences come from a woman in her late teens or twenties who had been exposed to COVID-19.

V gene TRBV3-1 (or the pseudogene TRBV3-2) combines with J gene TRBJ1-1, with D possibly TRBD1 on 5 matching bases. V gave up 5 bases and J gave up 5 bases, with 12 bases separating them. The CDR3 runs 13 residues. Per germline, CDR1 LGHDT and CDR2 YNNKEL (reference sequence). The CDR3 DNA sequence: TGTGCCAGCAGCGAGACGGGGGGAACTGAAGCTTTCTTT. Protein: CASSETGGTEAFF.

The genes are TRBV7-9 and TRBJ2-7; 16 bases line up with TRBD2. The germline CDR1 and CDR2 sequences are SEHNR and FQNEAQ (reference sequence). Trimming took 3 bases from V and 5 from J; bases not matched to a gene: 10. The CDR3 covers 18 residues. The CDR3 region has the DNA TGTGCCAGCAGCTTGGAAACGGGACTAGCGGGAGGGTTCCACGAGCAGTACTTC. Translated: CASSLETGLAGGFHEQYF.

The J gene is TRBJ2-5, the V gene TRBV2; TRBD1 matches 9 bases. Germline V gene data show CDR1 as SNHLY and CDR2 as FYNNEI. The CDR3 runs 14 residues. V shed 7 bases, J shed 7 bases, and the junction held 10 bases outside the gene matches. CDR3 loop: CASTWDREIGTQYF. Written as DNA, the CDR3 is TGTGCCAGCACCTGGGACAGGGAAATCGGGACCCAGTACTTC.

The J gene is TRBJ1-5, the V gene TRBV11-2; tentatively, D is TRBD1 (5 bases). This CDR3 is 15 amino acids long. Trimming stripped 1 base from V and 4 bases from J, with 11 bases between. Germline CDR1 SGHAT, CDR2 FQNNGV. The CDR3 DNA sequence: TGTGCCAGCAGCTTAGGGGGACTCGGGAATCAGCCCCAGCATTTT. This codes for CASSLGGLGNQPQHF.

The V and J genes are TRBV7-8 and TRBJ2-7; TRBD1 matches at 9 bases. J gave up 7 bases and V 3 bases, and 7 bases lay outside the gene matches. CDR3 length equals 14 residues. CDR1 is SGHVS and CDR2 is FQNEAQ in the germline V gene. CDR3 bases: TGTGCCAGCAGCTTCTCACAGGGGGCGAAGGAGCAGTACTTC. It encodes CASSFSQGAKEQYF.

The rearrangement uses TRBV5-1 and TRBJ2-3; 10 bases agree with TRBD2. CDR3 length equals 16 residues. The V gene end was trimmed by 4 bases and the J gene end by 0 bases; junction bases not matched to a gene: 5. Germline V gene lookup returns CDR1 SGHRS and CDR2 YFSETQ. CDR3: CASSGGTSASTDTQYF. The DNA of the CDR3 is TGCGCCAGCAGCGGGGGGACTAGCGCAAGCACAGATACGCAGTATTTT.

CDR3 loop: CASSFTGTGVYEQYF. For the CDR3, the DNA is TGTGCCAGCAGTTTCACCGGGACAGGTGTCTACGAGCAGTACTTC. J is TRBJ2-7 and V is TRBV7-2; 8 nucleotides line up with TRBD1. The ends lost 6 bases at V and 3 bases at J; junction bases unmatched: 10. In germline, CDR1 is SGHTA, CDR2 FQGNSA. The CDR3 is 15 amino acids.

As for this clone: This sample also contains other DNA sequences that code for the same CDR3. This sequence joins TRBV9 and TRBJ1-1; maybe TRBD1 (6 bases). The length of the CDR3 is 13 residues. Germline values: CDR1 SGDLS, CDR2 YYNGEE. The V and J ends lost 2 bases and 1 base respectively, with 6 bases between them. The CDR3 is CASSVTGNTEAFF. The CDR3 DNA follows: TGTGCCAGCAGCGTGACAGGGAACACTGAAGCTTTCTTT. Full variable domain (outside the CDR3, taken from reference TRBV9 and TRBJ1-1): DSGVTQTPKHLITATGQRVTLRCSPRSGDLSVYWYQQSLDQGLQFLIQYYNGEERAKGNILERFSAQQFPDLHSELNLSSLELGDSALYFCASSVTGNTEAFFGQGTRLTVV.

The chain carries TRBV30 and TRBJ1-1; D is unclear. The ends were cut back, 2 bases at V and 4 bases at J, with 8 bases in the middle. Germline V gene sequence: CDR1 GTSNPN, CDR2 SVGIG (reference sequence). This CDR3 spans 12 amino acids. This CDR3 is CAWSKAGTEAFF. The CDR3, as DNA: TGTGCCTGGAGTAAGGCGGGCACTGAAGCTTTCTTT.

The chain employs TRBV6-1 and TRBJ2-5, with D uncertain. V was shortened by 0 bases and J by 5 bases, with 10 bases between the two germline ends. Germline CDR1 and CDR2: MNHNS and SASEGT. This CDR3 has 14 amino acids. The CDR3 DNA is TGTGCCAGCAGTGAAGCGTCTAGTCGGGAGACCCAGTACTTC. It encodes CASSEASSRETQYF.

The rearrangement joins TRBV19 to TRBJ1-5, with D tentatively TRBD1 (5 bases). The V and J ends lost 9 bases and 2 bases respectively, with 23 bases between them. The CDR3 covers 17 residues. Per germline, CDR1 LNHDA and CDR2 SQIVND (reference sequence). Here the CDR3 reads CASRGGSVNSGNQPQHF. CDR3 nucleotide sequence: TGTGCCAGCCGGGGGGGGTCAGTGAATAGTGGCAATCAGCCCCAGCATTTT.

This chain joins TRBV6-1 and TRBJ1-5; 7 nucleotides align to TRBD1. After removal of 3 bases from V and 0 bases from J, the junction contained 14 bases not matched to a gene. Germline V gene data show CDR1 as MNHNS and CDR2 as SASEGT. This CDR3 comprises 19 residues. CDR3 region: CASSDAGQTSMLSNQPQHF. In nucleotides, the CDR3 is TGTGCCAGCAGTGACGCGGGACAGACCTCCATGCTTAGCAATCAGCCCCAGCATTTT.

The chain combines TRBV7-2 with TRBJ1-4; 7 nucleotides align to TRBD1. The CDR3 is 15 amino acids. CDR1 and CDR2 (germline): SGHTA, FQGNSA. J was trimmed by 8 bases and V by 3 bases; bases with no gene match: 9. This CDR3 reads CASSLGTAQDEKLFF. The CDR3 nucleotides read TGTGCCAGCAGCTTGGGGACAGCCCAAGACGAAAAACTGTTTTTT.

As DNA, the CDR3 is TGTGCCAGCAGCCAAGCGGATTCTAGCGGGGGGGCTAGCACAGATACGCAGTATTTT. This codes for CASSQADSSGGASTDTQYF. This chain links TRBV3-1 (or the pseudogene TRBV3-2) with TRBJ2-3; 12 nucleotides agree with TRBD2. The germline V gene encodes CDR1 LGHDT and CDR2 YNNKEL (reference sequence). V lost 1 base to trimming and J lost 0 bases; unmatched junction nucleotides: 8. This CDR3 region has 19 residues.

J is TRBJ2-2 and V is TRBV24-1, with D possibly being TRBD2 (7 bases). Trimming pared 4 bases from V and 11 bases from J, leaving 19 bases between. The CDR3 totals 15 residues. Germline loops: CDR1 KGHDR, CDR2 SFDVKD. In DNA form, the CDR3 reads TGTGCCACCAGTGAACTGGGGGGGCCGTTAGGAGAGCTGTTTTTT. It translates to CATSELGGPLGELFF.

This chain joins TRBV19 and TRBJ2-5, with 8 bases matching TRBD1. Looked up from germline, CDR1 is LNHDA and CDR2 is SQIVND (reference sequence). The CDR3 consists of 15 residues. The V and J ends lost 5 bases and 4 bases, in that order; junction bases with no gene match: 9. The CDR3 region is CASSFRPTGGETQYF. DNA of the CDR3: TGTGCCAGTAGTTTCCGCCCAACAGGGGGAGAGACCCAGTACTTC. Looking up the rest from reference TRBV19 and TRBJ2-5 gives the full variable domain: DGGITQSPKYLFRKEGQNVTLSCEQNLNHDAMYWYRQDPGQGLRLIYYSQIVNDFQKGDIAEGYSVSREKKESFPLTVTSAQKNPTAFYLCASSFRPTGGETQYFGPGTRLLVL.

J is TRBJ2-5 and V is TRBV3-1 (or the pseudogene TRBV3-2); D is perhaps TRBD1 (6 bases). The V end was cut by 0 bases, the J end by 7 bases, with 12 bases between. The CDR3 length is 14 residues. The V gene's germline CDR1 is LGHDT and CDR2 YNNKEL (reference sequence). Here the CDR3 reads CASSQERARGTQYF. CDR3 DNA: TGTGCCAGCAGCCAAGAAAGAGCCAGGGGGACCCAGTACTTC.

This chain connects TRBV18 to TRBJ2-1; TRBD2 matches 8 bases. J lost 5 bases, V lost 0 bases, and 0 bases had no gene match. CDR1 and CDR2 (germline): KGHSH, LQKENI. The CDR3 consists of 14 residues. CDR3 in DNA: TGTGCCAGCTCACCACCGACTAGCGACAATGAGCAGTTCTTC. It codes for CASSPPTSDNEQFF.

The chain has TRBV5-5 and TRBJ2-7; TRBD2 agrees at 8 bases. The V segment lost 2 bases and the J segment 4 bases; nucleotides outside the gene matches: 8. Germline loops: CDR1 SGHKS, CDR2 YYEKEE (reference sequence). The length of the CDR3 is 15 residues. This CDR3 is CASSFETGGGYEQYF. CDR3 nucleotide sequence: TGTGCCAGCAGCTTCGAAACGGGAGGGGGTTACGAGCAGTACTTC.